These 20 T cell receptor beta chains were sequenced from one sample in a study of CD8+CD57+ T cells in acquired aplastic anemia. Sequencing involved patients with CD8+CD57+ cell expansion previously shown by flow cytometry. The template for TCR beta VDJ and CDR3 sequence profiling was genomic DNA. MiXCR was run by TCRdb on the reads, yielding one entry per CDR3 protein. The table has about 200,000 distinct CDR3 sequences, roughly 45% seen once; the top ten hold 20%. Material for sequencing was sorted CD4+, CD8+, or CD8+CD57+ T cells (not recorded which) from PBMCs. The receptors originated from a human donor with aplastic anemia.

The V and J genes are TRBV19 and TRBJ2-7, with no clear D. V shed 2 bases and J shed 5 bases, with 13 bases lying between them. CDR3 length equals 14 residues. From germline, CDR1 is LNHDA and CDR2 SQIVND (reference sequence). CDR3 DNA: TGTGCCAGTAGTATAAGTGGCTCTTTGGACGAGCAGTACTTC. Its protein product is CASSISGSLDEQYF.

The CDR3: CASKSLAGGRTDTQYF. The CDR3 DNA reads TGTGCCAGTAAGTCCCTAGCGGGGGGGCGCACAGATACGCAGTATTTT. V is TRBV19 and J is TRBJ2-3, with 12 bases lining up with TRBD2. The J segment lost 1 base and the V segment lost 7 bases, leaving 6 bases of the junction unmatched. CDR1 and CDR2 from the germline V gene are LNHDA and SQIVND (reference sequence). There are 16 residues in the CDR3.

The rearrangement joins TRBV2 to TRBJ2-7; 8 bases line up with TRBD2. CDR3 size: 15 residues. Germline V gene lookup returns CDR1 SNHLY and CDR2 FYNNEI. V shed 6 bases, J shed 2 bases, and the junction held 9 bases outside the gene matches. The CDR3 region is CASSVGLVGTYEQYF. The CDR3 DNA sequence: TGTGCCAGCAGCGTGGGACTAGTGGGAACCTACGAGCAGTACTTC. Drawing the rest from reference TRBV2 and TRBJ2-7, the complete variable domain is EPEVTQTPSHQVTQMGQEVILRCVPISNHLYFYWYRQILGQKVEFLVSFYNNEISEKSEIFDDQFSVERPDGSNFTLKIRSTKLEDSAMYFCASSVGLVGTYEQYFGPGTRLTVT.

In its sample, this clonotype was seen many times. The chain joins TRBV7-8 to TRBJ2-7; D is unresolved. V lost 5 bases, J lost 3 bases, and 11 bases lay in between. Germline CDR1 and CDR2: SGHVS and FQNEAQ. The CDR3 totals 13 residues. The CDR3 region has the DNA TGTGCCAGCAGCCGAAGAAGTGACTACGAGCAGTACTTC. It translates to CASSRRSDYEQYF.

V usage is TRBV27 and J usage is TRBJ1-5; 9 nucleotides agree with TRBD1. CDR1 is MNHEY and CDR2 is SMNVEV in the germline V gene (reference sequence). CDR3 length: 15 amino acids. V dropped 2 bases and J dropped 3; count of bases not matched to a gene: 2. The CDR3, as DNA: TGTGCCAGCAGTTTAGGACAGGGGCTCAATCAGCCCCAGCATTTT. Amino acid sequence: CASSLGQGLNQPQHF.

This clonotype was observed a single time. J is TRBJ2-7 and V is TRBV10-3, with D perhaps matching TRBD1 (5 bases). The V gene lost 5 bases and the J gene lost 1 base, with 9 bases spanning the gap. Germline assignment: CDR1 ENHRY and CDR2 SYGVKD. The CDR3 consists of 13 residues. The CDR3 DNA reads as TGTGCCATCAGTCCGACAGATTCCTACGAGCAGTACTTC. It yields the protein CAISPTDSYEQYF.

In its sample, this clonotype was seen a few times. V is TRBV24-1 and J is TRBJ1-2; 7 positions match TRBD1. J gave up 4 bases and V 4 bases, and 8 bases lay outside the gene matches. Germline values: CDR1 KGHDR, CDR2 SFDVKD. The CDR3 contains 15 residues. The CDR3 DNA follows: TGTGCCACCAGTGAAAACACAGGGGATACCTATGGCTACACCTTC. Protein: CATSENTGDTYGYTF.

V is TRBV5-6 and J is TRBJ2-1; 9 bases fit TRBD1. The CDR3 runs to 16 residues. The germline gives CDR1 SGHDT, CDR2 YYEEEE. The V and J ends lost 5 bases and 4 bases, in that order; junction bases with no gene match: 10. In nucleotides, the CDR3 is TGTGCCAGCAGTAGAACAGGGGGCGGGGCTTACAATGAGCAGTTCTTC. As protein: CASSRTGGGAYNEQFF.

The chain combines TRBV29-1 with TRBJ2-1; D may correspond to TRBD1 or TRBD2 (5 bases each). This CDR3 has 14 residues. The germline gives CDR1 SQVTM, CDR2 ANQGSEA. Between the trimmed V and J ends, which lost 8 bases and 4 bases, there was a span of 18 bases. CDR3 coding DNA: TGCAGCCTTTCTCGGGGCATTGGGTACAATGAGCAGTTCTTC. As protein: CSLSRGIGYNEQFF.

This chain connects TRBV19 to TRBJ1-2; 7 nucleotides agree with TRBD1. Trimming removed 6 bases from V and 3 bases from J; junction bases left unmatched: 10. The germline V gene has CDR1 LNHDA and CDR2 SQIVND (reference sequence). This CDR3 contains 15 residues. CDR3 in DNA: TGTGCCAGTAGCCCGACCTCCGGGACAGACTATGGCTACACCTTC. It encodes CASSPTSGTDYGYTF.

The sample holds many counts of this clonotype. The chain employs TRBV5-1 and TRBJ1-2; 7 positions agree with TRBD1. Germline trimming cut 3 bases from V and 0 bases from J; bases unmatched to any gene: 5. Germline V gene lookup returns CDR1 SGHRS and CDR2 YFSETQ. This CDR3 contains 15 residues. CDR3 nucleotides: TGCGCCAGCAGCTGGGGACAGATATCTAACTATGGCTACACCTTC. Protein: CASSWGQISNYGYTF.

The gene calls are TRBV12-3 or TRBV12-4 and TRBJ2-7; the D gene could be TRBD1 or TRBD2 (5 bases each). The CDR3 spans 12 residues. V was shortened by 5 bases and J by 10 bases, with 15 bases between the two germline ends. For the CDR3, the DNA is TGTGCCAGCAGTCAGGGACGGTTGGGACAGTACTTC. Its protein product is CASSQGRLGQYF.

The sample holds many counts of this clonotype. The V call is TRBV6-6, the J call TRBJ2-2; 7 nucleotides align to TRBD2. After removal of 6 bases from V and 10 bases from J, the junction contained 5 bases not matched to a gene. The germline V gene has CDR1 MNHNY and CDR2 SVGAGI (reference sequence). The CDR3 length is 12 residues. The CDR3 reads CASRGGREELFF. As DNA, the CDR3 is TGTGCCAGCAGAGGAGGGAGGGAGGAGCTGTTTTTT.

This clonotype has ten or more counts. J is TRBJ2-2 and V is TRBV20-1; the D call may be TRBD1 or TRBD2 (5 bases each). This CDR3 comprises 16 residues. Per the germline V gene, CDR1 is DFQATT and CDR2 is SNEGSKA (reference sequence). V lost 5 bases to trimming and J lost 0 bases, with 16 bases between them. The CDR3: CSAPLGAVANTGELFF. In DNA, the CDR3 is TGCAGTGCTCCACTAGGGGCGGTCGCGAACACCGGGGAGCTGTTTTTT.

As concerns this clonotype: A junction end diverges from the germline sequence, so it may reflect a read error. V gene TRBV5-1 combines with J gene TRBJ1-1; 7 bases map to TRBD1. This CDR3 has 13 residues. Germline CDR1 and CDR2: SGHRS and YFSETQ. As DNA, the CDR3 is TGCGCCAGCAGCTTGACAGGGGTTACTGAAGCTTCCTTT. Protein product: CASSLTGVTEASF.

The rearrangement uses TRBV10-3 and TRBJ1-1, with 10 bases fitting TRBD1. The CDR3 covers 17 residues. Unmatched junction bases numbered 7, after V lost 2 bases and J lost 1 base. CDR1 is ENHRY and CDR2 is SYGVKD in the germline V gene. This CDR3 is CAISEPVGTGENTEAFF. DNA for the CDR3: TGTGCCATCAGTGAGCCTGTAGGGACAGGGGAGAACACTGAAGCTTTCTTT.

This chain joins TRBV10-3 and TRBJ1-6, with TRBD1 matching 8 bases. V lost 5 bases to trimming and J lost 7 bases; unmatched junction nucleotides: 7. This CDR3 has 15 residues. CDR1 is ENHRY, CDR2 SYGVKD, per germline. CDR3 amino acids: CAISPTGTGNSPLHF. The CDR3 nucleotides are TGTGCCATCAGTCCAACCGGGACAGGCAATTCACCCCTCCACTTT.

This clonotype has just a few counts. A read error is possible here, since a much larger clone lies one base away. The chain uses TRBV5-1 and TRBJ2-3; the D call may be TRBD1 or TRBD2 (6 bases each). The CDR3 covers 15 residues. Germline V gene sequence: CDR1 SGHRS, CDR2 YFSETQ. CDR3 residues: CASRVGGTDTGTQYF. The CDR3, as DNA: TGCGCCAGCAGAGTAGGGGGGACTGACACAGGTACGCAGTATTTT. The whole variable domain, remainder taken from reference TRBV5-1 and TRBJ2-3, is KAGVTQTPRYLIKTRGQQVTLSCSPISGHRSVSWYQQTPGQGLQFLFEYFSETQRNKGNFPGRFSGRQFSNSRSEMNVSTLELGDSALYLCASRVGGTDTGTQYFGPGTRLTVL.

Concerning this clonotype itself: Given a much more abundant clone one base away, this may be a read error. This chain uses TRBV19 with TRBJ2-7, with D possibly being TRBD1 or TRBD2 (6 bases each). Germline V CDR1 and CDR2: LNHDA, SQIVND (reference sequence). The ends were cut back, 6 bases at V and 7 bases at J, with 22 bases in the middle. This CDR3 has 15 residues. Here the CDR3 reads CASSPRRGADYEQYF. As DNA, the CDR3 is TGTGCCAGTAGCCCCCGAAGGGGGGCGGACTATGAGCAGTACTTC. The complete variable domain, with remaining parts taken from reference TRBV19 and TRBJ2-7, reads DGGITQSPKYLFRKEGQNVTLSCEQNLNHDAMYWYRQDPGQGLRLIYYSQIVNDFQKGDIAEGYSVSREKKESFPLTVTSAQKNPTAFYLCASSPRRGADYEQYFGPGTRLTVT.

The CDR3 protein is CASNVWVGGGPSYEQYF. The CDR3 coding sequence is TGTGCCAGCAACGTTTGGGTTGGCGGGGGTCCCTCCTACGAGCAGTACTTC. This chain uses TRBV12-3 or TRBV12-4 with TRBJ2-7; the match to TRBD2 covers 7 bases. The CDR3 sequence is 17 residues long. Germline trimming cut 7 bases from V and 0 bases from J; bases unmatched to any gene: 15.